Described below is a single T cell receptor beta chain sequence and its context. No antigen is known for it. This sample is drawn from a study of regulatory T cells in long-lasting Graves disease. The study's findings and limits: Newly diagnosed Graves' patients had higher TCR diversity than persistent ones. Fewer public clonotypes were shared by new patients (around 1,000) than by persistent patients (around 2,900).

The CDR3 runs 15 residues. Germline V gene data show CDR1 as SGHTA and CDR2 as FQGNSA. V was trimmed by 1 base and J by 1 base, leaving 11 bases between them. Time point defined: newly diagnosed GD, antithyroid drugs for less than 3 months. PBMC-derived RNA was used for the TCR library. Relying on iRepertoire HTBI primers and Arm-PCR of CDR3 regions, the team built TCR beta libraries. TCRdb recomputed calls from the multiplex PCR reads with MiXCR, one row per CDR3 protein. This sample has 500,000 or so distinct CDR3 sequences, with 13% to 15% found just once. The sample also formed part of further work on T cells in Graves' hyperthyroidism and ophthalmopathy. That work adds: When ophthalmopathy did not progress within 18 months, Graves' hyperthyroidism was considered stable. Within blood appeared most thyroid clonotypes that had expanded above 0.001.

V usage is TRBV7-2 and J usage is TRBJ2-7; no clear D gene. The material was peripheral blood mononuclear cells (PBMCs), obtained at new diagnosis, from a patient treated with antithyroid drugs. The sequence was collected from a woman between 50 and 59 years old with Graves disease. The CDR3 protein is CASSLGDDPSYEQYF. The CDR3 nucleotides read TGTGCCAGCAGCTTAGGAGACGACCCATCCTACGAGCAGTACTTC.